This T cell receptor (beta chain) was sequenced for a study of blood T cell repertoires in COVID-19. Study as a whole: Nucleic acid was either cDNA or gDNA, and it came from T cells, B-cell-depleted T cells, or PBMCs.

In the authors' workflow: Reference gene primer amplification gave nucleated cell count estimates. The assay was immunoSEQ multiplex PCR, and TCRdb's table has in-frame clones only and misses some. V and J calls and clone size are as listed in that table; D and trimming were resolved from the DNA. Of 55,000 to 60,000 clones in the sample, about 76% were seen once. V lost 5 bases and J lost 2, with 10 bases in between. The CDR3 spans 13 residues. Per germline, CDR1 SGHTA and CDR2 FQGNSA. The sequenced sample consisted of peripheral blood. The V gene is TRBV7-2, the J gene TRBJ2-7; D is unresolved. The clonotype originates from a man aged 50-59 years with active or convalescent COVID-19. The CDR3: CASSNPGAYEQYF. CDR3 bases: TGTGCCAGCAGCAATCCAGGCGCCTACGAGCAGTACTTC.